This T cell receptor beta chain was observed in a study of sequential checkpoint blockade in melanoma. The germline V gene encodes CDR1 SGHRS and CDR2 YFSETQ. The CDR3 sequence is 14 residues long. V was clipped by 6 bases and J by 1 base, with 13 bases between them. This clone is a singleton in its sample. Sequenced by immunoSEQ multiplex PCR; TCRdb stores in-frame clones only, minus some. The data show some 22,000 clones, around 30% seen once. As to treatment: randomized to nivolumab then ipilimumab (arm A) or the reverse (arm B). The source material was tumor tissue (inferred from file names), sampled from a patient given nivolumab and ipilimumab in sequence. This chain links TRBV5-1 with TRBJ2-5; D is perhaps TRBD1 (8 bases). This clonotype was obtained from a human donor with melanoma. The CDR3 is CASTTGEGQETQYF. The DNA of the CDR3 is TGCGCCAGCACGACAGGGGAGGGCCAAGAGACCCAGTACTTC.